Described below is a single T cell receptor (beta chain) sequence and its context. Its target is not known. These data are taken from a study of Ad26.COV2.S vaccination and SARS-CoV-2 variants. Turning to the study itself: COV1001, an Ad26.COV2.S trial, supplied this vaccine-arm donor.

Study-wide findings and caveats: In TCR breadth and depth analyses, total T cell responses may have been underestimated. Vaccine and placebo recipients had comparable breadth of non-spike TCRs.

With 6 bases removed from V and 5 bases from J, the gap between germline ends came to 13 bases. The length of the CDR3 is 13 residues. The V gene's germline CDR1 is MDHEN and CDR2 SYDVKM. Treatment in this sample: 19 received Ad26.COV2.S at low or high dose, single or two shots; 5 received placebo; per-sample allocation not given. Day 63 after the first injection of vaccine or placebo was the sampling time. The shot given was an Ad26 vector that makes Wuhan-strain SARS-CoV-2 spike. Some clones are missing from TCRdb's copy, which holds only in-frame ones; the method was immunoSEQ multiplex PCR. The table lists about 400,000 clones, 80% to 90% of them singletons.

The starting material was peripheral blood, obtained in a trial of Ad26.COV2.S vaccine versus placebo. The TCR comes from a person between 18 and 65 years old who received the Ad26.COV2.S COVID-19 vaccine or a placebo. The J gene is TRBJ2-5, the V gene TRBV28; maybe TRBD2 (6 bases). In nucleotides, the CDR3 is TGTGCCAGCAGCCTCGACCGGGGGGAGACCCAGTACTTC. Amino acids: CASSLDRGETQYF.